The 17 T cell receptor beta chains reported below all come from one sample, sequenced in a study of blood T cell repertoires in COVID-19. Clones were sequenced by immunoSEQ multiplex PCR, and TCRdb holds only the in-frame ones, with some missing. The table shows hundreds of thousands of clones, with 86% occurring only once. Sequenced sample: peripheral blood. All receptors come from a young woman with active or convalescent COVID-19.

The chain recombines TRBV5-5 with TRBJ1-6; D perhaps matches TRBD1 (6 bases). CDR1 and CDR2 from the germline V gene are SGHKS and YYEKEE (reference sequence). The CDR3 runs 16 residues. Trimming removed 0 bases at V and 7 bases at J, with 14 bases between. The CDR3 is CASSLGRGAGNSPLHF. DNA of the CDR3: TGTGCCAGCAGCTTGGGCCGGGGGGCTGGAAATTCACCCCTCCACTTT.

The chain carries TRBV6-2 or TRBV6-3 and TRBJ2-2; D ambiguous. There are 11 residues in the CDR3. CDR1 is MNHEY and CDR2 is SVGEGT in the germline V gene. Trimming pared 6 bases from V and 7 bases from J, leaving 6 bases between. CDR3 in amino acids: CASSARGELFF. For the CDR3, the DNA is TGTGCCAGCAGCGCGCGCGGGGAGCTGTTTTTT.

The rearrangement joins TRBV20-1 to TRBJ1-1; D gene uncertain. V was cut by 5 bases and J by 11 bases, with 15 bases left in between. This CDR3 has 11 amino acids. Germline V CDR1 and CDR2: DFQATT, SNEGSKA (reference sequence). The DNA for the CDR3 is TGCAGTGCTGAGGACCGGGAAGGGGCTTTCTTT. Protein product: CSAEDREGAFF.

The CDR3 protein is CASSLRTGSEKLFF. Here the CDR3 DNA reads TGTGCCAGCAGTTTAAGGACAGGGTCAGAAAAACTGTTTTTT. The J gene is TRBJ1-4, the V gene TRBV27; 8 bases fit TRBD1. The CDR3 length is 14 residues. Trimming removed 2 bases from V and 8 bases from J; junction bases left unmatched: 4. In germline, CDR1 is MNHEY, CDR2 SMNVEV (reference sequence).

This sequence joins TRBV4-1 and TRBJ1-5; 8 bases are shared with TRBD1. CDR3 size: 15 residues. V lost 3 bases, J lost 7 bases, and 8 bases stayed unmatched. Germline V lookup: CDR1 MGHRA, CDR2 YSYEKL. As DNA, the CDR3 is TGCGCCAGCAGCCAGGACCGGGACAGGCGGCAGCCCCAGCATTTT. It is translated as CASSQDRDRRQPQHF.

V gene TRBV6-2 or TRBV6-3 combines with J gene TRBJ1-5; D gene unclear. V lost 2 bases, J lost 4 bases, and 9 bases lay in between. The CDR3 extends over 14 amino acids. Germline CDR1 reads MNHEY; CDR2 reads SVGEGT. CDR3 sequence: CASSYRPGNQPQHF. The CDR3 nucleotides read TGTGCCAGCAGTTACCGCCCCGGGAATCAGCCCCAGCATTTT.

This clone was recorded only once. V usage is TRBV6-5 and J usage is TRBJ2-4; 8 bases fit TRBD1. The CDR3 totals 16 residues. Trimming took 2 bases from V and 2 from J; bases not matched to a gene: 5. Germline CDR1 reads MNHEY; CDR2 reads SVGAGI. The CDR3 loop reads CASSYRTGLTKNIQYF. CDR3 in DNA: TGTGCCAGCAGTTACCGGACAGGGTTAACCAAAAACATTCAGTACTTC.

V is TRBV7-9 and J is TRBJ1-2; D may be TRBD1 (5 bases). CDR3 length: 16 amino acids. The V end lost 6 bases, the J end lost 4 bases, and 21 bases lay between the germline ends. Germline V gives CDR1 SEHNR, CDR2 FQNEAQ (reference sequence). The CDR3 DNA is TGTGCCAGCAGTTCGGGACTCGACCGACAGACCTATGGCTACACCTTC. This sequence encodes CASSSGLDRQTYGYTF.

This clone was found once. The CDR3 nucleotides are TGTGCCAGCAGCTCAGCTTCGGGACAGGACCGCACAGATACGCAGTATTTT. Translated: CASSSASGQDRTDTQYF. The genes are TRBV7-9 and TRBJ2-3, with 8 positions matching TRBD1. The trim removed 4 bases at V and 1 base at J, leaving 10 bases unmatched. Germline lookup yields CDR1 SEHNR and CDR2 FQNEAQ (reference sequence). The CDR3 sequence is 17 residues long. The whole variable domain, filled in from reference TRBV7-9 and TRBJ2-3, reads DTGVSQNPRHKITKRGQNVTFRCDPISEHNRLYWYRQTLGQGPEFLTYFQNEAQLEKSRLLSDRFSAERPKGSFSTLEIQRTEQGDSAMYLCASSSASGQDRTDTQYFGPGTRLTVL.

The chain recombines TRBV2 with TRBJ2-5; 7 bases are a match to TRBD2. This CDR3 spans 14 amino acids. CDR1 is SNHLY, CDR2 FYNNEI, per germline. V was clipped by 3 bases and J by 4 bases; unmatched bases: 5. CDR3 in DNA: TGTGCCAGCAGTGACGTGACTAGCATAGAGACCCAGTACTTC. Its translation: CASSDVTSIETQYF.

The chain links TRBV5-1 to TRBJ1-1; D gene uncertain. There are 13 residues in the CDR3. CDR1 and CDR2 (germline): SGHRS, YFSETQ. Trimming took 2 bases from V and 10 from J, leaving 15 bases between them. In DNA form, the CDR3 reads TGCGCCAGCAGCTTTGAATATATTCCCGGAGCTTTCTTT. Its translation is CASSFEYIPGAFF.

The V call is TRBV4-1, the J call TRBJ2-7, with D maybe TRBD2 (6 bases). From germline, CDR1 is MGHRA and CDR2 YSYEKL. The CDR3 totals 17 residues. Trimming took off 0 bases at V and 3 bases at J, with 18 bases between the two ends. The CDR3 nucleotides read TGCGCCAGCAGCCAAGATTTGGGGGGTCACCCAAACTACGAGCAGTACTTC. This codes for CASSQDLGGHPNYEQYF.

The chain has TRBV19 and TRBJ1-2; D is ambiguous. V shed 5 bases and J shed 0 bases, with 16 bases lying between them. Germline V CDR1 and CDR2: LNHDA, SQIVND (reference sequence). The CDR3 is 16 amino acids. The CDR3 DNA is TGTGCCAGTAGTGGCGGCAGAGACGCCTCTAACTATGGCTACACCTTC. Its translation: CASSGGRDASNYGYTF. The full variable domain, with the rest looked up from reference TRBV19 and TRBJ1-2, is DGGITQSPKYLFRKEGQNVTLSCEQNLNHDAMYWYRQDPGQGLRLIYYSQIVNDFQKGDIAEGYSVSREKKESFPLTVTSAQKNPTAFYLCASSGGRDASNYGYTFGSGTRLTVV.

This clone appeared a few times. V usage is TRBV5-4 and J usage is TRBJ2-7; TRBD2 aligns across 8 bases. The germline V gene encodes CDR1 SGHNT and CDR2 YYREEE (reference sequence). The CDR3 extends over 14 amino acids. V lost 1 base, J lost 4 bases, and 4 bases stayed unmatched. The CDR3 loop reads CASSLLAGRYEQYF. CDR3 sequence (DNA): TGTGCCAGCAGCTTGTTAGCGGGACGATACGAGCAGTACTTC.

V usage is TRBV5-4 and J usage is TRBJ2-1; no reliable D call. Germline V CDR1 and CDR2: SGHNT, YYREEE (reference sequence). V was clipped by 0 bases and J by 6 bases, with 28 bases between them. The CDR3 length is 20 residues. CDR3 coding DNA: TGTGCCAGCAGCTTGGCCGTTTATGTGGTAATGGCCCCCGAGGTCAATGAGCAGTTCTTC. It translates to CASSLAVYVVMAPEVNEQFF.

This rearrangement joins TRBV29-1 to TRBJ2-1; TRBD1 is a possible D gene (6 bases). Germline V gene data show CDR1 as SQVTM and CDR2 as ANQGSEA. V lost 6 bases, J lost 4 bases, and 16 bases lay in between. This CDR3 spans 14 amino acids. CDR3 amino acids: CSVPGQGPYNEQFF. The CDR3 DNA reads as TGCAGCGTCCCAGGGCAGGGGCCATACAATGAGCAGTTCTTC.

The chain uses TRBV5-1 and TRBJ1-2; D might be TRBD1 (5 bases). The germline V gene encodes CDR1 SGHRS and CDR2 YFSETQ. This CDR3 region has 15 residues. The germline V and J ends were trimmed by 6 bases and 6 bases, with 21 bases remaining between them. The DNA for the CDR3 is TGCGCCAGCACGGTGGGGGAGGACGCCCTCCATGGCTACACCTTC. Translating gives CASTVGEDALHGYTF.